This TCR beta chain comes out of a study of blood T cell repertoires in COVID-19. Germline V gives CDR1 MNHEY, CDR2 SMNVEV (reference sequence). The length of the CDR3 is 16 residues. Trimming removed 5 bases at V and 5 bases at J, with 18 bases between. Assay: immunoSEQ multiplex PCR; the TCRdb copy retains only in-frame clones and omits some. The data hold approximately 150,000 clones, with 81% observed a single time. This study enrolled people aged about 18 to 100 from about 24 US geographic areas. This TCR derives from a woman in her thirties or forties with acute COVID-19. Sequenced sample: PBMCs or T cells enriched from blood (not recorded which). The chain links TRBV27 to TRBJ2-2; D may be TRBD1 (5 bases). The CDR3 DNA sequence: TGTGCCAGCAGTCCACAAGCAGGGTTGGATACCGGGGAGCTGTTTTTT. Translated: CASSPQAGLDTGELFF.